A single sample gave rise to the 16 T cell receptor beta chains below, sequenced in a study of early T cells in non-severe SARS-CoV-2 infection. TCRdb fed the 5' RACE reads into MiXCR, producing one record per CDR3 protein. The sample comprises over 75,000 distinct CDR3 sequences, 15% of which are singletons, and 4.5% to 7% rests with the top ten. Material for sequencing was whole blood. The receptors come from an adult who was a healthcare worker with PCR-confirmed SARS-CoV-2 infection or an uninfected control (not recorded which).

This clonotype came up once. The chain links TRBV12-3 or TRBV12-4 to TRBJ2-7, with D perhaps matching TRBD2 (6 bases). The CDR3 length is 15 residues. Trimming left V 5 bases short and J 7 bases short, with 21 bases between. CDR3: CASSRRGLGLWEQYF. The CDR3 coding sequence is TGTGCCAGCAGTCGTCGGGGACTGGGCCTGTGGGAGCAGTACTTC.

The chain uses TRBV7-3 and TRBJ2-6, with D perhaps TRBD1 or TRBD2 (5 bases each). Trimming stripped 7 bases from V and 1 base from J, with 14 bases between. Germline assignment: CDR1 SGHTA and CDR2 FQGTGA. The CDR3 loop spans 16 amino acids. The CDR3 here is CASTLDGASGANVLTF. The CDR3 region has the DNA TGTGCCAGCACCTTGGACGGGGCGTCTGGGGCCAACGTCCTGACTTTC.

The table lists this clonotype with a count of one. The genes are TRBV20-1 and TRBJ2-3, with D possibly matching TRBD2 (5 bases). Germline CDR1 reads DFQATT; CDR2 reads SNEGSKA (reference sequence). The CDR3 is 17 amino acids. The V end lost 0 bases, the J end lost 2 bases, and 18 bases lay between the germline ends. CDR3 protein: CSARDLTPRTYTDTQYF. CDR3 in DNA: TGCAGTGCTAGAGATCTGACCCCTAGGACTTACACAGATACGCAGTATTTT.

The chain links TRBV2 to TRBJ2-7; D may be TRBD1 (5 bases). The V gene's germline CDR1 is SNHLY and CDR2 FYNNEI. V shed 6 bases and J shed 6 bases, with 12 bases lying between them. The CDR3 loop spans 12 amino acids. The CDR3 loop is CASSPQGTEQYF. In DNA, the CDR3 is TGTGCCAGCAGCCCCCAGGGTACCGAGCAGTACTTC.

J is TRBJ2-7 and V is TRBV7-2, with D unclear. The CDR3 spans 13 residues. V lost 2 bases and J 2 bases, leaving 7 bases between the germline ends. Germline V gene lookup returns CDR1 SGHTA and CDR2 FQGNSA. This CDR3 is CASSLPPTYEQYF. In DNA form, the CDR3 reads TGTGCCAGCAGCTTACCCCCCACCTACGAGCAGTACTTC.

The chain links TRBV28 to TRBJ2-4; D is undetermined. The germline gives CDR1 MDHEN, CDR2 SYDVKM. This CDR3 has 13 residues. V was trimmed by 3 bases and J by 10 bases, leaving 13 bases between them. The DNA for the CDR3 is TGTGCCAGCAGTTTGGGATCGGTAGAAATTCAGTACTTC. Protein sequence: CASSLGSVEIQYF.

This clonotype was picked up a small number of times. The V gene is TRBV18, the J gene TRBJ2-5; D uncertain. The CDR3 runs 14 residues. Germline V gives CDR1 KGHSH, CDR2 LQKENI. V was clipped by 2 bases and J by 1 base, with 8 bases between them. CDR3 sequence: CASSPTTPQETQYF. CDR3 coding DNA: TGTGCCAGCTCACCAACGACACCCCAAGAGACCCAGTACTTC.

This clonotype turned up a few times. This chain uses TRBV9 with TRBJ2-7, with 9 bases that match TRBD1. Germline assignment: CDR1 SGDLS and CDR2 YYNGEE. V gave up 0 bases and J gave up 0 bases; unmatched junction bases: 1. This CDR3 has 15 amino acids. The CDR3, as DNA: TGTGCCAGCAGCGTAGAGGGACAGGGCTCCTACGAGCAGTACTTC. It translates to CASSVEGQGSYEQYF.

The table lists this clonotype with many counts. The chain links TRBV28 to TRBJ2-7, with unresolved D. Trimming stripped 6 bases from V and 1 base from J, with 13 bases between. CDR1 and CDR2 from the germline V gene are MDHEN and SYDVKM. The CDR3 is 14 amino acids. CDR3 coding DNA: TGTGCCAGCAGGGTTAGCTACGGATCCTACGAGCAGTACTTC. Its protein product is CASRVSYGSYEQYF.

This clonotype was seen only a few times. CDR3 protein: CSARDPTDTRDTQYF. The DNA for the CDR3 is TGCAGTGCTAGAGACCCGACAGACACCCGAGATACGCAGTATTTT. V is TRBV20-1 and J is TRBJ2-3, with D possibly TRBD1 on 5 matching bases. V lost 0 bases to trimming and J lost 5 bases, with 15 bases between them. Germline CDR1 reads DFQATT; CDR2 reads SNEGSKA (reference sequence). The CDR3 spans 15 residues.

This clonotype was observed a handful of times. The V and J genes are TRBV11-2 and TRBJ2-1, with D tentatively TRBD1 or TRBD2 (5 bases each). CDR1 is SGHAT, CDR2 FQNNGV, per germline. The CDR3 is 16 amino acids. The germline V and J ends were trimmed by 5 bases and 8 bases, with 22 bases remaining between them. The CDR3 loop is CASSGPPGPGDDEQFF. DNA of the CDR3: TGTGCCAGCAGCGGCCCCCCGGGACCCGGTGACGATGAGCAGTTCTTC.

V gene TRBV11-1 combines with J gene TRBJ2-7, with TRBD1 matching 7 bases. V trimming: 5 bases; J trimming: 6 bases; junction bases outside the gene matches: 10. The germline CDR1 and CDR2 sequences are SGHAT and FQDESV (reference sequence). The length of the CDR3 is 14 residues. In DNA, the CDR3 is TGTGCCAGCAGCCCTCGGACAGGTCGGAGCGAGCAGTACTTC. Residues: CASSPRTGRSEQYF. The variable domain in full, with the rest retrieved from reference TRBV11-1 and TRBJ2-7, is EAEVAQSPRYKITEKSQAVAFWCDPISGHATLYWYRQILGQGPELLVQFQDESVVDDSQLPKDRFSAERLKGVDSTLKIQPAELGDSAMYLCASSPRTGRSEQYFGPGTRLTVT.

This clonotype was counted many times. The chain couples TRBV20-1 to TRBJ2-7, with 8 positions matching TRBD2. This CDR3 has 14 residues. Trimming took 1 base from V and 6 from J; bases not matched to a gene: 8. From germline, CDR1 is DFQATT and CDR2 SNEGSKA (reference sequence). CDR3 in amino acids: CSARAELAAREQYF. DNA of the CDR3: TGCAGTGCTAGAGCGGAACTAGCGGCACGCGAGCAGTACTTC.

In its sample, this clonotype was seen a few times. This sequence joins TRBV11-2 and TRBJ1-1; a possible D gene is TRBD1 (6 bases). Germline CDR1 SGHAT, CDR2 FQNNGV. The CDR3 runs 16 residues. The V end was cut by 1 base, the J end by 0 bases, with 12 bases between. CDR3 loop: CASSLATGHMNTEAFF. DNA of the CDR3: TGTGCCAGCAGCTTAGCAACAGGGCACATGAACACTGAAGCTTTCTTT. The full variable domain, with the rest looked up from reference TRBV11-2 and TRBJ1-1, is EAGVAQSPRYKIIEKRQSVAFWCNPISGHATLYWYQQILGQGPKLLIQFQNNGVVDDSQLPKDRFSAERLKGVDSTLKIQPAKLEDSAVYLCASSLATGHMNTEAFFGQGTRLTVV.

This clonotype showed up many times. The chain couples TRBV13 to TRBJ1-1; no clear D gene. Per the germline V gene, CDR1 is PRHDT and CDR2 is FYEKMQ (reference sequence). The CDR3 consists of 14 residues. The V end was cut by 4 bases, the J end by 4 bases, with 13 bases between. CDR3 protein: CASSSRLLATEAFF. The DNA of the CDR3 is TGTGCCAGCAGCTCGCGGCTTCTGGCCACTGAAGCTTTCTTT.

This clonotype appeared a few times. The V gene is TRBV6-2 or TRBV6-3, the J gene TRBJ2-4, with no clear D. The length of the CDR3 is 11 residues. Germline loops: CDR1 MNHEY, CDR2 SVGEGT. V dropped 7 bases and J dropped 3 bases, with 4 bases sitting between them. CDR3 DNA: TGTGCCAGCACCTACAAAAACATTCAGTACTTC. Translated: CASTYKNIQYF.